This TCR beta chain appears in the sequencing data of a study of beta chain features in type 1 diabetes. Germline-derived CDR1 and CDR2 are KGHSH and LQKENI. The CDR3 is made up of 11 amino acids. With 1 base removed from V and 5 bases from J, the gap between germline ends came to 2 bases. Via the markers CD45RO/CCR7/CD25/CD127/CD95/CD27, stem cell-like memory, regulatory, central memory and naive CD4+ cells were sorted. This clone was observed at least ten times. This sample also contains other DNA sequences that code for the same CDR3. The isolated RNA, all of it, was reverse transcribed, so expressed TCRB transcripts were what got sequenced. The average output of naive, central memory and regulatory T cell samples was roughly 3.6 million reads. Some clones are missing from TCRdb's copy, which holds only in-frame ones; the method was immunoSEQ multiplex PCR. The sample contains about 930,000 clones, about a sixth of which appear only once.

The rearrangement links TRBV18 to TRBJ2-5; D not resolved. The sequencing sample was made of naive CD4+ T cells from blood. The TCR comes from a woman in her late teens or twenties in good health. The CDR3 sequence is CASSPRETQYF. The DNA for the CDR3 is TGTGCCAGCTCACCACGGGAGACCCAGTACTTC. Together with reference TRBV18 and TRBJ2-5, the CDR3 gives the full variable domain: NAGVMQNPRHLVRRRGQEARLRCSPMKGHSHVYWYRQLPEEGLKFMVYLQKENIIDESGMPKERFSAEFPKEGPSILRIQQVVRGDSAAYFCASSPRETQYFGPGTRLLVL.